A single sample is the source of the 4 T cell receptor beta chains below, sequenced in a study of cytomegalovirus exposure and HLA in healthy donors. PCR amplification relied on 60 Vbeta primers (plus 13 Jbeta primers). Produced via immunoSEQ multiplex PCR; TCRdb's table is partial and in-frame only. The sample includes about 120,000 clones, more than 65% seen only once; the top ten take around 1.6%. Source material: PBMCs. The receptors stem from a woman aged 18-35 years in good health and CMV-seronegative.

This clone was seen a few times. The chain couples TRBV6-5 to TRBJ2-5; D is possibly TRBD1 (5 bases). The germline gives CDR1 MNHEY, CDR2 SVGAGI. Deletions cut 8 bases from V and 10 bases from J, with 14 bases between. The CDR3 extends over 11 amino acids. This CDR3 reads CASRRGRDQYF. Here the CDR3 DNA reads TGTGCCAGCCGAAGGGGCAGGGACCAGTACTTC.

The chain is built from TRBV2 and TRBJ2-1, with D tentatively TRBD2 (5 bases). V lost 6 bases and J 9 bases, leaving 9 bases between the germline ends. Germline assignment: CDR1 SNHLY and CDR2 FYNNEI. The CDR3 contains 11 residues. The CDR3: CASRLATEQFF. Here the CDR3 DNA reads TGTGCCAGCAGGCTAGCCACTGAGCAGTTCTTC.

This clone has a handful of counts. The chain couples TRBV4-2 to TRBJ1-1; 7 bases are shared with TRBD1. CDR3 size: 14 residues. Germline assignment: CDR1 LGHNA and CDR2 YNFKEQ. The junction had 6 bases not matched to a gene; V was cut back by 1 base and J by 7 bases. The CDR3 DNA sequence: TGTGCCAGCAGCCAAGTCGTGGGACAGCTTGAAGCTTTCTTT. It codes for CASSQVVGQLEAFF.

In DNA, the CDR3 is TGTGCCAGAAGCGGACAGGTGGCCGGGGAGCTGTTTTTT. Protein: CARSGQVAGELFF. V and J are TRBV5-3 and TRBJ2-2; 7 bases are a match to TRBD1. TRBV5-3 is an ORF for which the function is uncertain. This CDR3 has 13 residues. V dropped 4 bases and J dropped 6; count of bases not matched to a gene: 3.